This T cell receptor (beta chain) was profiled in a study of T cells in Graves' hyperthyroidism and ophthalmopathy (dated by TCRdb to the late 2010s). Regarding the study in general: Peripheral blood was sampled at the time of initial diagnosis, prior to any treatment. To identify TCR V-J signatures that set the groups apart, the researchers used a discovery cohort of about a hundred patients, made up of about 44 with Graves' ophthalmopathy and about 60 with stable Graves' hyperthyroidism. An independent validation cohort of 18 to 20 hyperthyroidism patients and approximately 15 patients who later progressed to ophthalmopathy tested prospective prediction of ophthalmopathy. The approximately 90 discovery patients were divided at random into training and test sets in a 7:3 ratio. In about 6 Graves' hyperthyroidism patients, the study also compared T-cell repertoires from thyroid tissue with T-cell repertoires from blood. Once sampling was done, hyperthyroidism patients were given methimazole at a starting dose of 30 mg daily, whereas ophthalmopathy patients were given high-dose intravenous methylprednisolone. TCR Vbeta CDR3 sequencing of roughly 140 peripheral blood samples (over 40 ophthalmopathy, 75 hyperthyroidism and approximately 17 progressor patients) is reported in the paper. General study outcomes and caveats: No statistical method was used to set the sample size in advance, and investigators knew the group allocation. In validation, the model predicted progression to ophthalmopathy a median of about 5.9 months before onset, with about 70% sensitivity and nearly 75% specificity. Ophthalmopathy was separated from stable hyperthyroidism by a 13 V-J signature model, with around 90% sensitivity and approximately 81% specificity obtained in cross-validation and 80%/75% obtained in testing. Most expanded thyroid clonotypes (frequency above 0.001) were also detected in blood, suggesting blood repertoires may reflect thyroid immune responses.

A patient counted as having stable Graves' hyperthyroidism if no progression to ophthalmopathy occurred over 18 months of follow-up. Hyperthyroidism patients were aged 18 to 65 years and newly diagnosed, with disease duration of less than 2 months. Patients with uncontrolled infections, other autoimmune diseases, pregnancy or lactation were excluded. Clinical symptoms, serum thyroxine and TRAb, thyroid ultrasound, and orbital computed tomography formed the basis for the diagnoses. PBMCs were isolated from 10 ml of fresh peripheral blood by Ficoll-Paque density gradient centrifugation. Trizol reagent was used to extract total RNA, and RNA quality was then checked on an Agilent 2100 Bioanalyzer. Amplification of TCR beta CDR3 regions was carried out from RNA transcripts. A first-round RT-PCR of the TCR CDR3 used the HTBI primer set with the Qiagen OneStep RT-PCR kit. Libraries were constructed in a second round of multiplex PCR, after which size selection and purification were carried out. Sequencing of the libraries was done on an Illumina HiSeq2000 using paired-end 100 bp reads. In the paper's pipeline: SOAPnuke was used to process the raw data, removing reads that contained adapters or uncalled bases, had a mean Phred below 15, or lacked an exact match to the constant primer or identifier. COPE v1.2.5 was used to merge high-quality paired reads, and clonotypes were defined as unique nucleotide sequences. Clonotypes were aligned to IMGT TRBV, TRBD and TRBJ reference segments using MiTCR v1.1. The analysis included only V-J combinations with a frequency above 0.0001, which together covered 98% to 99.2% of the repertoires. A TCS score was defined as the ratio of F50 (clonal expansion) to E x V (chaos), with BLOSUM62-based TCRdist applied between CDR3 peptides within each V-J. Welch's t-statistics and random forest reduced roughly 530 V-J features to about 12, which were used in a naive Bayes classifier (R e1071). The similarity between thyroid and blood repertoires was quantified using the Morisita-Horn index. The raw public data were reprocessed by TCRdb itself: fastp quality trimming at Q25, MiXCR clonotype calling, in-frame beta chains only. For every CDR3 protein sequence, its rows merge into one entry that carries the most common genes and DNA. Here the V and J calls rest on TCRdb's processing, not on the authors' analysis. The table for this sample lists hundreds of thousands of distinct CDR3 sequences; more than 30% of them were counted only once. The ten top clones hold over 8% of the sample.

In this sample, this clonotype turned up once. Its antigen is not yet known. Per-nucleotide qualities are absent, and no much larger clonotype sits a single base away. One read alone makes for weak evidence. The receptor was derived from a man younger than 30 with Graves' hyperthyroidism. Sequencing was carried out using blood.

In nucleotide form, the sequence is TGTGCCAGCAGTCCCGCCGGGACAGGGGTGGCTTTCTTT. Translated, it gives CASSPAGTGVAFF. The chain was built from TRBV19 and TRBJ1-1, with 10 bases matching TRBD1. The CDR3 goes from the cysteine to the phenylalanine over 13 residues. CDR3 DNA only is kept here, 39 bases in frame from base 1. CDR1 and CDR2 are read off the germline V gene (reference sequence) as LNHDA and SQIVND. From V the trimming removes 9 bases and from J it removes 11 bases, while the gene matches leave 12 bases of the junction unaccounted for.